Included here is one TCR beta chain sequence, with context. From germline, CDR1 is MDHEN and CDR2 SYDVKM. This CDR3 region has 12 residues. V lost 10 bases and J 3 bases, leaving 13 bases between the germline ends. The data were produced by immunoSEQ multiplex PCR, yet TCRdb's version contains in-frame clones alone and is incomplete. The sample gives around 100,000 clones, roughly 89% of which show up once; roughly 0.33% is in the top ten. These data come from a study of OX40 agonist ivuxolimab in advanced cancers. Overall study context: Patients were treated with intravenous ivuxolimab, dosed at 0.01 to 10 mg/kg and infused every 2 weeks. In three patients, partial responses were observed, one with hepatocellular carcinoma and two with cutaneous melanoma.

The V and J genes are TRBV28 and TRBJ2-7; TRBD1 or TRBD2 may be the D gene (5 bases each). The input for sequencing was CD4+ or CD8+ T cells sorted from blood, taken in a trial of the OX40 agonist ivuxolimab. This clonotype was sampled from an adult with an advanced solid tumor such as melanoma, head and neck, liver or kidney cancer. The CDR3 region is CATTGGGYEQYF. The CDR3 nucleotides are TGTGCCACCACAGGAGGAGGCTACGAGCAGTACTTC.